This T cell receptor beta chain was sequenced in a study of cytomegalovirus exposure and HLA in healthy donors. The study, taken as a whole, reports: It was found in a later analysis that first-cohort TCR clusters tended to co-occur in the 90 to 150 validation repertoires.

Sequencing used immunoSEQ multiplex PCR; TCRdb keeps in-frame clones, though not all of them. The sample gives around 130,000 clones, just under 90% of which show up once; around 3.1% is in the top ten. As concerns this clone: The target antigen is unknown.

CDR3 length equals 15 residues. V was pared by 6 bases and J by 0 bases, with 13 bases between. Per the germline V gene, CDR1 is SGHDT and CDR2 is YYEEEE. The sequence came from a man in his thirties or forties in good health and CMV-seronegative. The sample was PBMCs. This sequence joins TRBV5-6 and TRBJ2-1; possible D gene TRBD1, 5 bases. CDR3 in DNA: TGTGCCAGCACTTACAGGTTCTCCTCCTACAATGAGCAGTTCTTC. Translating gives CASTYRFSSYNEQFF.